This T cell receptor beta chain derives from a study of post-analysis software for immune sequencing data. Study conclusions and caveats: Roughly five TRBV segments appeared more often in patients than in controls, and TRBV5-6, TRBV5-1 and TRBV20-1 were among these. Those with multiple sclerosis, the patient group, showed significantly lower normalized Chao1 diversity than controls. Samples sharing a preparation batch grouped tightly together when assessed by F measure.

V gave up 1 base and J gave up 6 bases, with 16 bases separating them. The length of the CDR3 is 15 residues. The germline CDR1 and CDR2 sequences are SGHRS and YFSETQ. TCR beta cDNA libraries included unique molecular identifiers. The authors obtained some 500,000 cDNA molecules from roughly 1 to 10 million T cells. TCRdb reprocessed the PCR reads via MiXCR and lists one record per CDR3 protein. In the table there are roughly 580,000 distinct CDR3 sequences, 44% of which are singletons. This clonotype has a handful of counts. Antigen: not known. This clonotype was obtained from a girl under 18 with multiple sclerosis. J is TRBJ1-1 and V is TRBV5-1; a possible D gene is TRBD1 (6 bases). Input material: blood. The CDR3 DNA sequence: TGCGCCAGCAGCTTGTCACGGGGGGCTAGCCCTGAAGCTTTCTTT. It yields the protein CASSLSRGASPEAFF. Supplemented by reference TRBV5-1 and TRBJ1-1, the full variable domain reads KAGVTQTPRYLIKTRGQQVTLSCSPISGHRSVSWYQQTPGQGLQFLFEYFSETQRNKGNFPGRFSGRQFSNSRSEMNVSTLELGDSALYLCASSLSRGASPEAFFGQGTRLTVV.